The 10 T cell receptor beta chains given below trace back to one sample, sequenced in a study of a mutant IDH1 vaccine in newly diagnosed glioma. Data came from immunoSEQ multiplex PCR; TCRdb stores just in-frame clones and leaves some out. The table shows approximately 50,000 clones, with around 86% occurring only once. The antigens for these receptors are not known. Time point reported: week 23, last vaccination. All doses held 300 ug of mutant IDH1 20-mer peptide, with topical imiquimod. Here the sequenced sample was PBMCs, taken from a glioma patient whose treatment included an IDH1 peptide vaccine. The receptors were sampled from a man aged 35-49 years with glioma.

This chain joins TRBV7-2 and TRBJ2-3; 10 bases are a match to TRBD2. The CDR3 spans 13 residues. V was clipped by 10 bases and J by 4 bases; unmatched bases: 5. Germline loops: CDR1 SGHTA, CDR2 FQGNSA. The CDR3 region has the DNA TGTGCCACCAGAGCGGGAGGGCCAGATACGCAGTATTTT. It codes for CATRAGGPDTQYF.

The genes are TRBV6-5 and TRBJ2-2; a possible D gene is TRBD2 (6 bases). Germline-derived CDR1 and CDR2 are MNHEY and SVGAGI. V dropped 8 bases and J dropped 5 bases, with 18 bases sitting between them. CDR3 size: 15 residues. The CDR3 sequence: CASLESGGRTGELFF. Written as DNA, the CDR3 is TGTGCCAGCCTCGAATCCGGAGGGCGGACCGGGGAGCTGTTTTTT.

This clone was recorded a few times. The gene calls are TRBV7-9 and TRBJ1-2, with D possibly being TRBD1 (5 bases). The V end was cut by 7 bases, the J end by 7 bases, with 16 bases between. Per the germline V gene, CDR1 is SEHNR and CDR2 is FQNEAQ (reference sequence). The CDR3 contains 13 residues. The DNA for the CDR3 is TGTGCCAGCACCCGGTCTGGGGCCTTTGGCTACACCTTC. As protein: CASTRSGAFGYTF. The full variable domain, with the rest looked up from reference TRBV7-9 and TRBJ1-2, is DTGVSQNPRHKITKRGQNVTFRCDPISEHNRLYWYRQTLGQGPEFLTYFQNEAQLEKSRLLSDRFSAERPKGSFSTLEIQRTEQGDSAMYLCASTRSGAFGYTFGSGTRLTVV.

The J gene is TRBJ2-3, the V gene TRBV19, with 9 bases fitting TRBD2. Germline lookup yields CDR1 LNHDA and CDR2 SQIVND (reference sequence). CDR3 size: 16 residues. The V gene end was trimmed by 7 bases and the J gene end by 5 bases; junction bases not matched to a gene: 13. The CDR3 coding sequence is TGTGCCAGTAAGTCTCGGCGGGAGGGAAAGAAAGATACGCAGTATTTT. Translation: CASKSRREGKKDTQYF.

The J gene is TRBJ2-7, the V gene TRBV27, with TRBD2 matching 15 bases. J was trimmed by 6 bases and V by 5 bases; bases with no gene match: 11. CDR3 length: 17 amino acids. The germline gives CDR1 MNHEY, CDR2 SMNVEV (reference sequence). CDR3 sequence: CASSLSGLAGGRREQYF. CDR3 DNA: TGTGCCAGCAGTCTTTCGGGACTAGCGGGAGGAAGGCGCGAGCAGTACTTC.

V usage is TRBV19 and J usage is TRBJ2-6; the D is unclear. CDR3 size: 14 residues. Trimming pared 7 bases from V and 1 base from J, leaving 8 bases between. Germline V lookup: CDR1 LNHDA, CDR2 SQIVND (reference sequence). DNA of the CDR3: TGTGCCAGTAAAGGGTGGTCTGGGGCCAACGTCCTGACTTTC. It codes for CASKGWSGANVLTF. Complete variable domain (other parts from reference TRBV19 and TRBJ2-6): DGGITQSPKYLFRKEGQNVTLSCEQNLNHDAMYWYRQDPGQGLRLIYYSQIVNDFQKGDIAEGYSVSREKKESFPLTVTSAQKNPTAFYLCASKGWSGANVLTFGAGSRLTVL.

The chain is built from TRBV6-5 and TRBJ2-7; D may be TRBD1 (7 bases). The CDR3 contains 16 residues. In germline, CDR1 is MNHEY, CDR2 SVGAGI. Trimming left V 0 bases short and J 3 bases short, with 15 bases between. In DNA, the CDR3 is TGTGCCAGCAGTTACTCGAGACAGGGAGGTTTCTACGAGCAGTACTTC. Protein sequence: CASSYSRQGGFYEQYF.

This chain links TRBV5-1 with TRBJ2-6, with unresolved D. With 0 bases removed from V and 2 bases from J, the gap between germline ends came to 3 bases. From germline, CDR1 is SGHRS and CDR2 YFSETQ. There are 14 residues in the CDR3. The CDR3 sequence is CASSLVTGANVLTF. The CDR3 nucleotides are TGCGCCAGCAGCTTGGTAACTGGGGCCAACGTCCTGACTTTC.

This chain uses TRBV6-5 with TRBJ2-1, with 10 bases identical to TRBD2. V lost 4 bases to trimming and J lost 7 bases; unmatched junction nucleotides: 1. CDR1 and CDR2 from the germline V gene are MNHEY and SVGAGI. CDR3 length equals 13 residues. In DNA, the CDR3 is TGTGCCAGCAGTTGGACTAGCGGTAATGAGCAGTTCTTC. As protein: CASSWTSGNEQFF.

The CDR3 reads CASSEARTEAFF. The CDR3 DNA reads TGTGCCAGCAGTGAAGCGAGGACTGAAGCTTTCTTT. The rearrangement joins TRBV2 to TRBJ1-1, with D hard to call. Germline CDR1 is SNHLY and CDR2 is FYNNEI. The V end was cut by 0 bases, the J end by 5 bases, with 4 bases between. This CDR3 is 12 amino acids long.